This TCR beta chain came from a study of T cells in Graves' hyperthyroidism and ophthalmopathy. This clonotype came up many times. Amplified TCR beta CDR3 regions came from RNA transcripts. TCR CDR3 regions were first amplified by RT-PCR with HTBI primers. TCRdb passed the multiplex PCR reads through MiXCR, listing each CDR3 protein once. The sample lists about 510,000 distinct CDR3 sequences, about 46% occurring once. The CDR3 sequence is 11 residues long. Per the germline V gene, CDR1 is LNHDA and CDR2 is SQIVND (reference sequence). Deletions cut 4 bases from V and 7 bases from J, with 4 bases between.

The sequenced sample was peripheral blood or thyroid tissue (not recorded which). This sequence was found in an adult woman with Graves' disease, either hyperthyroidism or ophthalmopathy (not recorded which). This sequence joins TRBV19 and TRBJ2-2, with no clear D. CDR3 sequence (DNA): TGTGCCAGTAGTACGTTCGGGGAGCTGTTTTTT. It is translated as CASSTFGELFF.